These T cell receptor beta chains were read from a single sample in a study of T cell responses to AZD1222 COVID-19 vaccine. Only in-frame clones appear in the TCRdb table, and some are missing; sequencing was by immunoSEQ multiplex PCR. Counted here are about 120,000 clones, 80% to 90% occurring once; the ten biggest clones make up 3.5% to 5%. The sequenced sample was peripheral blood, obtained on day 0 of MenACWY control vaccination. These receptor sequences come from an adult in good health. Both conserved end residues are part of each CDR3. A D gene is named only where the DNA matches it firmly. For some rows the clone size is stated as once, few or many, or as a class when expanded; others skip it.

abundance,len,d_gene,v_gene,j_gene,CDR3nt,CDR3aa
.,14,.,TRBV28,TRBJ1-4,TGTGCCAGCAGTTTGGGACACCGTAATGAAAAACTGTTTTTT,CASSLGHRNEKLFF
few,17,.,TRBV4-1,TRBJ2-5,TGCGCCAGCAGCCAAGGGCGTTGGGGGGCCCCCCAAGAGACCCAGTACTTC,CASSQGRWGAPQETQYF
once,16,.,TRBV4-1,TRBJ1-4,TGCGCCAGCAGCCAAGGGCTAGGAGGGACTAATGAAAAACTGTTTTTT,CASSQGLGGTNEKLFF
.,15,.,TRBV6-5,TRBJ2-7,TGTGCCAGCAGTTTGACCCAACGGGGTCCCTACGAGCAGTACTTC,CASSLTQRGPYEQYF
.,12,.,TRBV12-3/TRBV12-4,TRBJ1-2,TGTGCCAGCAGCGACCAGGGTTATGGCTACACCTTC,CASSDQGYGYTF
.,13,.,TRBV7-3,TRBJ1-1,TGTGCCAGCAGTTTTACAGAGAACACTGAAGCTTTCTTT,CASSFTENTEAFF
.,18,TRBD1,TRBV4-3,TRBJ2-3,TGCGCCAGCAGCCAACGGTCCCGGGACAGGGTGGGTGGAGATACGCAGTATTTT,CASSQRSRDRVGGDTQYF
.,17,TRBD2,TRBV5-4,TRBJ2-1,TGTGCCAGCAGCTTGGTGAGACTAGCGGGGGGATATGATGAGCAGTTCTTC,CASSLVRLAGGYDEQFF
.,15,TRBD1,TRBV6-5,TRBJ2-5,TGTGCCAGCAGGAGGGACAGGGGGAAAGGAGAGACCCAGTACTTC,CASRRDRGKGETQYF
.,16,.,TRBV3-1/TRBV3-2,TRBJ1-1,TGTGCCAGCAGCCCTAAGCATAGGGGAATGAACACTGAAGCTTTCTTT,CASSPKHRGMNTEAFF
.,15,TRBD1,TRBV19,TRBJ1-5,TGTGCCAGTAGTTTAGACAGGGTCAGCAATCAGCCCCAGCATTTT,CASSLDRVSNQPQHF
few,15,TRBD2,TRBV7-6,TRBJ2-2,TGTGCCAGCAGCTCGGGACTAGCGGACACCGGGGAGCTGTTTTTT,CASSSGLADTGELFF
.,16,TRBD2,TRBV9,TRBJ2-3,TGTGCCAGCAGCGCCCAGCGGGGGGCGATGACAGATACGCAGTATTTT,CASSAQRGAMTDTQYF
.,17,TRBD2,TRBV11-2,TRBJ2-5,TGTGCCAGCAGCTTACACAGCGGGACGATGGAACGGAAGACCCAGTACTTC,CASSLHSGTMERKTQYF
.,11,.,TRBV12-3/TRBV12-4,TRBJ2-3,TGTGCCAGCAGTTTTACAGATACGCAGTATTTT,CASSFTDTQYF
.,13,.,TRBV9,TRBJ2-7,TGTGCCAGCAGCCCCGGCCCACGGGGGGAGCAGTACTTC,CASSPGPRGEQYF
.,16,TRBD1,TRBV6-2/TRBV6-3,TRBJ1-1,TGTGCCAGCAGTTACCCTAACCCGGGACAGGGGGCGGAAGCTTTCTTT,CASSYPNPGQGAEAFF
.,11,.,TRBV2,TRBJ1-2,TGTGCCAGCAGTTGGATGGAGCCCTACACCTTC,CASSWMEPYTF
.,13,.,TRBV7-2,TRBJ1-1,TGTGCCAGCAGCTTAGGGGCTAACACTGAAGCTTTCTTT,CASSLGANTEAFF
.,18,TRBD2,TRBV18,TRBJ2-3,TGTGCCAGCTCACCGACACTCTTCTTCGGGGGGGGCGCAGATACGCAGTATTTT,CASSPTLFFGGGADTQYF
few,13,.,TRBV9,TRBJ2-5,TGTGCCAGCAGCTCCAGCCCCCAAGAGACCCAGTACTTC,CASSSSPQETQYF
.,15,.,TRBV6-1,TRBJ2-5,TGTGCCAGCAGTGAAGCCGCCAGGAGAAAGGAGACCCAGTACTTC,CASSEAARRKETQYF
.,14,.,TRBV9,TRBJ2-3,TGTGCCAGCAGCGTAGTGTCAGGGGCAGATACGCAGTATTTT,CASSVVSGADTQYF
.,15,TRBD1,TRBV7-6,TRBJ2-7,TGTGCCAGCAGCGCCGGGACAGGGGGACCCTACGAGCAGTACTTC,CASSAGTGGPYEQYF
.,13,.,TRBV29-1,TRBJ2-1,TGCAGCGTAGTACTAACTAGTGCGGGTGAGCAGTTCTTC,CSVVLTSAGEQFF
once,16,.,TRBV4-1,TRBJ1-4,TGCGCCAGCAGCCAAGAAGAGGGCAGGCCCAATGAAAAACTGTTTTTT,CASSQEEGRPNEKLFF
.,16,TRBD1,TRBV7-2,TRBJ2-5,TGTGCCAGCAGCCGCAACCAGGGGGCGTTAGAAGAGACCCAGTACTTC,CASSRNQGALEETQYF
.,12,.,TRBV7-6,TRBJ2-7,TGTGCCAGCCAGGGAGCGACCTACGAGCAGTACTTC,CASQGATYEQYF
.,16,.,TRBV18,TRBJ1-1,TGTGCCAGCTCACAGGTATTGGGGAGGGGAAACACTGAAGCTTTCTTT,CASSQVLGRGNTEAFF
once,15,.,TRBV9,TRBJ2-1,TGTGCCAGCAGCGTAGATGCTGTCCCATACAATGAGCAGTTCTTC,CASSVDAVPYNEQFF
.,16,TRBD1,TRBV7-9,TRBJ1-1,TGTGCCAGCAGCCCGCGTCCCGGGACAGTGAACACTGAAGCTTTCTTT,CASSPRPGTVNTEAFF
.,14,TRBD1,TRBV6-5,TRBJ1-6,TGTGCCAGCACCATATCCGTAGACAGGGCAACCCTCCACTTT,CASTISVDRATLHF
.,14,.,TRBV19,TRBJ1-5,TGTGCCAGTAGTATAGAGGCGAACAATCAGCCCCAGCATTTT,CASSIEANNQPQHF
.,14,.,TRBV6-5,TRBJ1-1,TGTGCCAGCACCCCCGTGGCAGGGAGCACTGAAGCTTTCTTT,CASTPVAGSTEAFF
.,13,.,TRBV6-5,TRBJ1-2,TGTGCCAGCTCAAATGGGGGGTACTATGGCTACACCTTC,CASSNGGYYGYTF
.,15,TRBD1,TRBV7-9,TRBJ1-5,TGTGCCAGCAGCGCGGGACAGGGGTCGAATCAGCCCCAGCATTTT,CASSAGQGSNQPQHF
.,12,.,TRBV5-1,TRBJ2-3,TGCGCCAGCACACGCGGCACAGATACGCAGTATTTT,CASTRGTDTQYF
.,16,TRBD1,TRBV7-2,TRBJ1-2,TGTGCCAGCAGCCTACAGGGGGCCAGGGGCATATATGGCTACACCTTC,CASSLQGARGIYGYTF
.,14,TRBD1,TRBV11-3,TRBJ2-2,TGTGCCAGCAGCTTAAGGACAGGGAAGGGGGAGCTGTTTTTT,CASSLRTGKGELFF
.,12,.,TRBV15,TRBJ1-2,TGTGCCACCAGCAGTGACTACCGGGACCCAGACTTC,CATSSDYRDPDF
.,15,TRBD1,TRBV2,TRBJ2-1,TGTGCCAGCAGTTTGGGGACAGGGGTTTACAATGAGCAGTTCTTC,CASSLGTGVYNEQFF
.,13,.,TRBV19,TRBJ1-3,TGTGCCAGTATCAACGCCCTACGAAGCACCATATATTTT,CASINALRSTIYF
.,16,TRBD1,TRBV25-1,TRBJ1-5,TGTGCCAGCAGTAACGCGACAGGGAGTAGCAATCAGCCCCAGCATTTT,CASSNATGSSNQPQHF
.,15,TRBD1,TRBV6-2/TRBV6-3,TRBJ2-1,TGTGCCAGCAGTTACCCGGCAGGGGGCGCGGATGAGCAGTTCTTC,CASSYPAGGADEQFF
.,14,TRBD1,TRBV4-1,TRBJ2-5,TGCGCCAGCAGCCAAGCAGGGGGCGTAGAGACCCAGTACTTC,CASSQAGGVETQYF
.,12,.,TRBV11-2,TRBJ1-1,TGTGCCAGCAGCTCTCTTAGAACTGAAGCTTTCTTT,CASSSLRTEAFF
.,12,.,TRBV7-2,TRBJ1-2,TGTGCCAGCAGCTTCGGGCAGTATGGCTACACCTTC,CASSFGQYGYTF
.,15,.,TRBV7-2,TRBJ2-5,TGTGCCTGCAGCGTACTAGCCGGTGCGTTCGAGACCCAGTACTTC,CACSVLAGAFETQYF
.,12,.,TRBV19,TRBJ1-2,TGTGCCAGTAGTAAAGACGGCTATGGCTACACCTTC,CASSKDGYGYTF
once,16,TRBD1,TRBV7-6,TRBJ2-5,TGTGCCAGCAGCTACGCATCGGGGACAGGGGGGGAGACCCAGTACTTC,CASSYASGTGGETQYF
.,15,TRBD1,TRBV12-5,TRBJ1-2,TGTGCTAGTGGTTCCCTGACAGGGGACATCTATGGCTACACCTTC,CASGSLTGDIYGYTF
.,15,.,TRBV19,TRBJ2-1,TGTGCCAGTAGTATGGTAGGGTTGGGGTACAATGAGCAGTTCTTC,CASSMVGLGYNEQFF
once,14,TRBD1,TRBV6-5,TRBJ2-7,TGTGCCAGCAGCTACCTGGGACAGGGCTACGAGCAGTACTTC,CASSYLGQGYEQYF
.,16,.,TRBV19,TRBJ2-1,TGTGCCAGTAGGGACCTTCAGGGGACCCCCTACAATGAGCAGTTCTTC,CASRDLQGTPYNEQFF
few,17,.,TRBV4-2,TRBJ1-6,TGTGCCAGCAGCCAAGGGGACGGAAGCTCCTATAATTCACCCCTCCACTTT,CASSQGDGSSYNSPLHF
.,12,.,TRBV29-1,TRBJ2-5,TGCAGCGTGGCCGTCCCAGGGGAGACCCAGTACTTC,CSVAVPGETQYF
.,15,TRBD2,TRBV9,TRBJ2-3,TGTGCCAGCAACACCGTCCAGGGAGGGTCAGATACGCAGTATTTT,CASNTVQGGSDTQYF
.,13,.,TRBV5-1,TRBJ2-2,TGCGCCAGCAGCCGGGAGAGCACCGGGGAGCTGTTTTTT,CASSRESTGELFF
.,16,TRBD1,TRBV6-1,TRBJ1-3,TGTGCCAGCAGTGGTGGACAGGGACGCTCTGGAAACACCATATATTTT,CASSGGQGRSGNTIYF